One and the same sample provided the 17 T cell receptor beta chains below, sequenced in a study of blood T cells in healthy people across ages. Combining a sample-barcoded 5' primer with a J-beta primer mix, a second PCR ran for about 7 to 11 cycles. TCRdb re-derived calls from the 5' RACE reads in MiXCR, one entry per CDR3 protein. The data show some 940,000 distinct CDR3 sequences, roughly 28% seen once. These same data were also listed under a study on T cells of mothers and their children.

Sequencing was performed on blood. The receptors were sampled from a woman aged 40 to 55 in good health.

Notes on this clonotype: A single base separates this from a much larger clone, so it may be a read error. V usage is TRBV13 and J usage is TRBJ2-1; TRBD1 agrees at 7 bases. The germline gives CDR1 PRHDT, CDR2 FYEKMQ (reference sequence). The CDR3 extends over 16 amino acids. In nucleotides, the CDR3 is TGTGCCAGCAGCTTCGGCGGACAGGTGGCCTACAATGCGCAGTTCTTC. It translates to CASSFGGQVAYNAQFF.

This clonotype was observed a handful of times. V is TRBV20-1 and J is TRBJ1-1; D not certain. Per germline, CDR1 DFQATT and CDR2 SNEGSKA (reference sequence). The CDR3 sequence is 12 residues long. V lost 5 bases and J 0 bases, leaving 7 bases between the germline ends. The DNA for the CDR3 is TGCAGTGCTGGAAGGTTGAACACTGAAGCTTTCTTT. Amino acids: CSAGRLNTEAFF.

This chain links TRBV29-1 with TRBJ1-1; TRBD1 might be the D (5 bases). The CDR3 consists of 13 residues. Trimming removed 2 bases from V and 3 bases from J, with 10 bases in between. Germline-derived CDR1 and CDR2 are SQVTM and ANQGSEA. The CDR3 sequence is CSVESGVDTEAFF. The CDR3 DNA reads as TGCAGCGTTGAATCGGGGGTCGACACTGAAGCTTTCTTT. Based on the CDR3 plus reference TRBV29-1 and TRBJ1-1, the full variable domain is SAVISQKPSRDICQRGTSLTIQCQVDSQVTMMFWYRQQPGQSLTLIATANQGSEATYESGFVIDKFPISRPNLTFSTLTVSNMSPEDSSIYLCSVESGVDTEAFFGQGTRLTVV.

The chain uses TRBV7-2 and TRBJ1-6, with D possibly matching TRBD1 (5 bases). This CDR3 has 15 amino acids. Germline V CDR1 and CDR2: SGHTA, FQGNSA. V was trimmed by 5 bases and J by 7 bases, leaving 15 bases between them. CDR3 in DNA: TGTGCCAGCAGCCCTGGGAGACAGACCAATTCACCCCTCCACTTT. Translated: CASSPGRQTNSPLHF.

The chain employs TRBV18 and TRBJ2-7; D is uncertain. V shed 4 bases and J shed 2 bases, with 15 bases lying between them. The CDR3 has 15 amino acids. The germline CDR1 and CDR2 sequences are KGHSH and LQKENI. The CDR3 sequence is CASSLIRTDAYEQYF. Here the CDR3 DNA reads TGTGCCAGCTCACTCATCCGGACGGATGCCTACGAGCAGTACTTC. Complete variable domain (other parts from reference TRBV18 and TRBJ2-7): NAGVMQNPRHLVRRRGQEARLRCSPMKGHSHVYWYRQLPEEGLKFMVYLQKENIIDESGMPKERFSAEFPKEGPSILRIQQVVRGDSAAYFCASSLIRTDAYEQYFGPGTRLTVT.

In the case of this clonotype: A junction boundary mismatches the germline segment, possibly from a read error. The chain couples TRBV12-3 or TRBV12-4 to TRBJ1-1; D is possibly TRBD1 (5 bases). CDR3 length equals 15 residues. The CDR3: CASSPYWGMNAEAFF. In DNA form, the CDR3 reads TGTGCCAGCAGTCCCTATTGGGGCATGAACGCTGAAGCTTTCTTT.

This clonotype occurred many times. The genes are TRBV7-9 and TRBJ1-1; perhaps TRBD1 as D (6 bases). CDR1 SEHNR and CDR2 FQNEAQ come from the germline V gene (reference sequence). CDR3 size: 14 residues. Trimming pared 5 bases from V and 2 bases from J, leaving 12 bases between. This CDR3 reads CASSPLTGNTEAFF. The CDR3 bases are TGTGCCAGCAGCCCTTTGACAGGCAACACTGAAGCTTTCTTT.

The chain combines TRBV5-8 with TRBJ1-1; 7 bases map to TRBD1. With 4 bases clipped from V and 3 bases from J, the junction kept 6 bases outside the gene matches. The CDR3 has 14 amino acids. Germline CDR1 reads SGHTS; CDR2 reads YDEGEE. The CDR3 sequence: CASSLRGFYTEAFF. CDR3 nucleotides: TGTGCCAGCAGCCTCAGGGGGTTTTACACTGAAGCTTTCTTT.

This clonotype appeared a few times. This rearrangement joins TRBV4-1 to TRBJ1-1; D remains unclear. With 0 bases removed from V and 1 base from J, the gap between germline ends came to 15 bases. Germline V gene data show CDR1 as MGHRA and CDR2 as YSYEKL. The CDR3 contains 17 residues. In DNA, the CDR3 is TGCGCCAGCAGCCAAGATACGGGCACACGTAAGAACACTGAAGCTTTCTTT. Protein product: CASSQDTGTRKNTEAFF.

This clonotype was observed many times. V usage is TRBV12-3 or TRBV12-4 and J usage is TRBJ2-7; D is perhaps TRBD1 (5 bases). This CDR3 has 11 amino acids. The V end lost 7 bases, the J end lost 7 bases, and 11 bases lay between the germline ends. CDR3 DNA: TGTGCCAGCACAAGGGGCCGGGAGCAGTACTTC. This encodes CASTRGREQYF.

V gene TRBV24-1 combines with J gene TRBJ1-2; no definite D call. The CDR3 contains 13 residues. The germline CDR1 and CDR2 sequences are KGHDR and SFDVKD. V lost 1 base and J lost 2, with 4 bases in between. CDR3 nucleotide sequence: TGTGCCACCAGTGATTTCCAGAACTATGGCTACACCTTC. This sequence encodes CATSDFQNYGYTF.

This clonotype was observed a few times. The chain uses TRBV2 and TRBJ2-5; tentative D call: TRBD1 (6 bases). CDR3 length equals 16 residues. V was trimmed by 5 bases and J by 11 bases, leaving 27 bases between them. In germline, CDR1 is SNHLY, CDR2 FYNNEI. The CDR3 bases are TGTGCCAGCAGTACACAGGGATTCGGATTTTACAATGAGCAGTACTTC. It translates to CASSTQGFGFYNEQYF.

The rearrangement uses TRBV28 and TRBJ2-7, with D hard to call. Trimming took 6 bases from V and 5 from J, leaving 17 bases between them. This CDR3 has 14 residues. CDR1 is MDHEN and CDR2 is SYDVKM in the germline V gene. The CDR3 nucleotides are TGTGCCAGCAGCTCCCCTTCACTAAGAAACGAGCAGTACTTC. Translation: CASSSPSLRNEQYF.

The chain recombines TRBV29-1 with TRBJ2-3, with 7 bases matching TRBD2. V was pared by 3 bases and J by 4 bases, with 7 bases of the junction left unmatched. The CDR3 is 14 residues long. CDR1 SQVTM and CDR2 ANQGSEA come from the germline V gene. CDR3 sequence (DNA): TGCAGCGTTGATCGGACTAGGCCCCCAGATACGCAGTATTTT. It codes for CSVDRTRPPDTQYF.

This clonotype was picked up many times. The J gene is TRBJ2-7, the V gene TRBV28, with D possibly matching TRBD1 (5 bases). Trimming cost V 7 bases and J 0 bases, with 16 bases left between them. The germline V gene encodes CDR1 MDHEN and CDR2 SYDVKM. The CDR3 covers 15 residues. The CDR3 here is CASTQDSESSYEQYF. CDR3 bases: TGTGCCAGCACGCAAGACAGTGAGAGCTCCTACGAGCAGTACTTC.

The sample holds a few counts of this clonotype. The chain carries TRBV30 and TRBJ2-7, with no clear D. Between the trimmed V and J ends, which lost 2 bases and 4 bases, there was a span of 6 bases. The germline gives CDR1 GTSNPN, CDR2 SVGIG (reference sequence). This CDR3 comprises 11 residues. CDR3 protein: CAWSPSYEQYF. CDR3 sequence (DNA): TGTGCCTGGAGTCCCAGTTACGAGCAGTACTTC. The full variable domain, rest sourced from reference TRBV30 and TRBJ2-7, is SQTIHQWPATLVQPVGSPLSLECTVEGTSNPNLYWYRQAAGRGLQLLFYSVGIGQISSEVPQNLSASRPQDRQFILSSKKLLLSDSGFYLCAWSPSYEQYFGPGTRLTVT.

The rearrangement uses TRBV27 and TRBJ2-1; D is undetermined. The CDR3 contains 12 residues. Germline V gives CDR1 MNHEY, CDR2 SMNVEV (reference sequence). The germline V and J ends were trimmed by 8 bases and 5 bases, with 10 bases remaining between them. CDR3: CASGWPDNEQFF. The CDR3 DNA follows: TGTGCCAGCGGGTGGCCCGACAATGAGCAGTTCTTC.